A single sample is the source of the 24 T cell receptor beta chains below, sequenced in a study of a mutant IDH1 vaccine in newly diagnosed glioma. TCRdb's copy holds only in-frame clones and misses some; the assay was immunoSEQ multiplex PCR. The sample lists fewer than 75,000 clones, about 88% occurring once. These receptors' antigens are unknown. The time point was: week 11, during vaccination. It was 300 ug of mutant IDH1 20-mer peptide that made up each vaccine dose, given with topical imiquimod. Material: PBMCs, obtained from a glioma patient whose treatment included an IDH1 peptide vaccine. The receptors originated from a woman aged 50 to 65 with glioma.

The chain has TRBV5-1 and TRBJ1-2, with TRBD1 as a possible D gene (6 bases). CDR1 and CDR2 from the germline V gene are SGHRS and YFSETQ. CDR3 length: 15 residues. V was clipped by 4 bases and J by 2 bases, with 15 bases between them. The CDR3 reads CASSPRSGTNYGYTF. The CDR3 DNA is TGCGCCAGCAGCCCAAGATCCGGGACAAACTATGGCTACACCTTC.

This rearrangement joins TRBV5-4 to TRBJ2-1; 7 nucleotides align to TRBD2. Germline CDR1 and CDR2: SGHNT and YYREEE (reference sequence). The CDR3 is 11 residues long. CDR3 amino acids: CAPGTIDEQFF. Written as DNA, the CDR3 is TGTGCGCCCGGGACTATCGATGAGCAGTTCTTC.

This clone came up once. V gene TRBV6-6 combines with J gene TRBJ2-5; D remains ambiguous. Germline values: CDR1 MNHNY, CDR2 SVGAGI (reference sequence). The CDR3 extends over 12 amino acids. Trimming removed 6 bases from V and 5 bases from J, with 10 bases in between. The CDR3 loop reads CASRGISETQYF. CDR3 coding DNA: TGTGCCAGCAGGGGGATCTCGGAGACCCAGTACTTC.

This chain joins TRBV7-2 and TRBJ1-5; 9 bases line up with TRBD1. The CDR3 spans 14 residues. V shed 2 bases, J shed 7 bases, and the junction held 3 bases outside the gene matches. The germline gives CDR1 SGHTA, CDR2 FQGNSA. The CDR3 region is CASSLFTGGQPQHF. Here the CDR3 DNA reads TGTGCCAGCAGCTTATTCACAGGGGGCCAGCCCCAGCATTTT.

The CDR3 reads CASRSQGFKNGYTF. For the CDR3, the DNA is TGTGCCAGCAGGTCGCAGGGTTTCAAGAATGGCTACACCTTC. This chain connects TRBV6-6 to TRBJ1-2; tentatively, D is TRBD1 (5 bases). Germline V CDR1 and CDR2: MNHNY, SVGAGI (reference sequence). V was pared by 6 bases and J by 6 bases, with 17 bases between. This CDR3 has 14 residues.

The chain has TRBV5-1 and TRBJ2-7, with D unresolved. CDR1 and CDR2 from the germline V gene are SGHRS and YFSETQ. This CDR3 is 13 amino acids long. V lost 3 bases to trimming and J lost 6 bases, with 13 bases between them. The CDR3 bases are TGCGCCAGCAGCTCCCCCCCTAGGAGCGAGCAGTACTTC. This sequence encodes CASSSPPRSEQYF.

The rearrangement joins TRBV6-5 to TRBJ1-2; D not certain. CDR1 and CDR2 from the germline V gene are MNHEY and SVGAGI. The CDR3 spans 13 residues. The V gene lost 6 bases and the J gene lost 4 bases, with 12 bases spanning the gap. Here the CDR3 reads CASSPTRSYGYTF. The CDR3 DNA reads as TGTGCCAGCAGCCCAACACGTAGCTATGGCTACACCTTC.

This clone was detected a few times. This chain links TRBV30 with TRBJ1-1, with D maybe TRBD1 (6 bases). Germline CDR1 reads GTSNPN; CDR2 reads SVGIG (reference sequence). V gave up 5 bases and J gave up 5 bases, with 12 bases separating them. The CDR3 covers 12 residues. The CDR3 reads CAWSRGGTEAFF. CDR3 DNA: TGTGCCTGGTCCAGGGGAGGAACTGAAGCTTTCTTT.

The chain combines TRBV2 with TRBJ1-5; 7 bases map to TRBD1. V trimming: 6 bases; J trimming: 3 bases; junction bases outside the gene matches: 8. The CDR3 consists of 15 residues. Germline CDR1 SNHLY, CDR2 FYNNEI. CDR3 loop: CASSQEGAYNQPQHF. The CDR3 bases are TGTGCCAGCAGCCAAGAGGGGGCCTACAATCAGCCCCAGCATTTT.

This rearrangement joins TRBV29-1 to TRBJ1-1; D might be TRBD1 (5 bases). The CDR3 is 13 residues long. Trimming pared 6 bases from V and 1 base from J, leaving 12 bases between. From germline, CDR1 is SQVTM and CDR2 ANQGSEA. CDR3 sequence reads: CSVFPGTNTEAFF. CDR3 DNA sequence: TGCAGCGTGTTCCCAGGGACGAACACTGAAGCTTTCTTT.

The chain joins TRBV10-3 to TRBJ1-2; 8 bases line up with TRBD1. V trimming: 7 bases; J trimming: 5 bases; junction bases outside the gene matches: 9. The CDR3 totals 14 residues. Germline CDR1 reads ENHRY; CDR2 reads SYGVKD. Written as DNA, the CDR3 is TGTGCCATCACCCCCGGACAGGGACGTTATGGCTACACCTTC. Its translation: CAITPGQGRYGYTF.

This chain connects TRBV6-6 to TRBJ2-7; D is tentatively TRBD1 or TRBD2 (6 bases each). The CDR3 sequence is 15 residues long. Per the germline V gene, CDR1 is MNHNY and CDR2 is SVGAGI (reference sequence). Trimming removed 0 bases from V and 4 bases from J, with 13 bases in between. The CDR3 DNA reads TGTGCCAGCAGTTACTCTTTGCAGGGGAGGTACGAGCAGTACTTC. Encoded protein: CASSYSLQGRYEQYF.

The chain combines TRBV5-6 with TRBJ2-7; 7 bases are a match to TRBD1. Germline V CDR1 and CDR2: SGHDT, YYEEEE. The junction had 7 bases not matched to a gene; V was cut back by 4 bases and J by 9 bases. This CDR3 is 12 amino acids long. The CDR3 sequence: CASSTRQGPQYF. The CDR3, as DNA: TGTGCCAGCAGCACCAGACAGGGTCCGCAGTACTTC.

The chain carries TRBV2 and TRBJ1-5; D unresolved. The germline gives CDR1 SNHLY, CDR2 FYNNEI. With 8 bases removed from V and 6 bases from J, the gap between germline ends came to 17 bases. The CDR3 covers 14 residues. The CDR3 sequence is CASAPGSSSQPQHF. Here the CDR3 DNA reads TGTGCCAGCGCCCCGGGGAGTTCGAGTCAGCCCCAGCATTTT.

V usage is TRBV5-1 and J usage is TRBJ1-4, with TRBD1 as a possible D gene (6 bases). Trimming left V 0 bases short and J 7 bases short, with 22 bases between. CDR3 size: 18 residues. CDR1 and CDR2 (germline): SGHRS, YFSETQ. The CDR3 sequence: CASSLDIGSAGAGEKLFF. CDR3 in DNA: TGCGCCAGCAGCTTGGATATCGGGAGTGCGGGGGCGGGTGAAAAACTGTTTTTT.

The chain is built from TRBV27 and TRBJ1-2; no definite D call. This CDR3 region has 13 residues. CDR1 and CDR2 from the germline V gene are MNHEY and SMNVEV (reference sequence). The ends were cut back, 6 bases at V and 8 bases at J, with 16 bases in the middle. The CDR3, as DNA: TGTGCCAGCAGCCGGACGGATCTGGAGGGCTACACCTTC. Its translation is CASSRTDLEGYTF.

This clone was found a few times. The gene calls are TRBV7-2 and TRBJ1-2; D is ambiguous. Trimming took off 6 bases at V and 0 bases at J, with 11 bases between the two ends. Germline V gives CDR1 SGHTA, CDR2 FQGNSA. This CDR3 has 14 amino acids. CDR3 region: CASSPTRSNYGYTF. CDR3 nucleotides: TGTGCCAGCAGTCCCACGAGGTCTAACTATGGCTACACCTTC.

CDR3 loop: CASSEPAGGYNSPLHF. For the CDR3, the DNA is TGTGCCAGCAGTGAACCCGCGGGGGGGTATAATTCACCCCTCCACTTT. The chain carries TRBV28 and TRBJ1-6; D may be TRBD1 (5 bases). The germline V and J ends were trimmed by 5 bases and 4 bases, with 15 bases remaining between them. Germline-derived CDR1 and CDR2 are MDHEN and SYDVKM. This CDR3 has 16 amino acids.

V and J are TRBV6-1 and TRBJ2-7, with D possibly being TRBD1 (5 bases). Germline CDR1 and CDR2: MNHNS and SASEGT. There are 19 residues in the CDR3. V was trimmed by 4 bases and J by 0 bases, leaving 25 bases between them. The CDR3 loop reads CASSAHRLLVLVSSYEQYF. The CDR3 region has the DNA TGTGCCAGCAGTGCACACAGGTTACTGGTCTTGGTCTCCTCCTACGAGCAGTACTTC.

This clone was seen a single time. The chain recombines TRBV2 with TRBJ2-1, with TRBD2 matching 14 bases. Germline V gene sequence: CDR1 SNHLY, CDR2 FYNNEI. Unmatched junction bases numbered 6, after V lost 5 bases and J lost 3 bases. The CDR3 is made up of 17 amino acids. In DNA form, the CDR3 reads TGTGCCAGCAGTTATTCGGGACTAGCGGGGGTCTACAATGAGCAGTTCTTC. Translating gives CASSYSGLAGVYNEQFF.

The chain recombines TRBV7-9 with TRBJ1-5; no reliable D call. CDR1 is SEHNR, CDR2 FQNEAQ, per germline (reference sequence). The CDR3 runs 14 residues. Trimming shortened V by 3 bases and J by 4 bases, and 10 bases separated the two germline ends. The CDR3 here is CASSLDGANQPQHF. In nucleotides, the CDR3 is TGTGCCAGCAGCTTGGACGGAGCAAATCAGCCCCAGCATTTT.

The rearrangement joins TRBV19 to TRBJ1-2; TRBD1 matches at 9 bases. Trimming at V came to 6 bases and at J to 5 bases, leaving 7 bases not matched to a gene. The CDR3 runs 14 residues. From germline, CDR1 is LNHDA and CDR2 SQIVND (reference sequence). CDR3 nucleotides: TGTGCCAGTAGAGGGACAGGGTTTGAGTATGGCTACACCTTC. This translates into CASRGTGFEYGYTF.

The chain has TRBV5-1 and TRBJ1-1, with 8 bases matching TRBD1. With 4 bases clipped from V and 4 bases from J, the junction kept 3 bases outside the gene matches. The CDR3 is made up of 13 amino acids. Germline CDR1 SGHRS, CDR2 YFSETQ. CDR3 loop: CASSGQGFTEAFF. The CDR3 DNA follows: TGCGCCAGCAGCGGACAGGGATTCACTGAAGCTTTCTTT.

The chain uses TRBV28 and TRBJ1-5; tentative D call: TRBD1 (6 bases). From germline, CDR1 is MDHEN and CDR2 SYDVKM. V lost 7 bases and J 1 base, leaving 11 bases between the germline ends. This CDR3 is built from 14 residues. This CDR3 is CASIMGGSNQPQHF. The CDR3 DNA is TGTGCCAGCATAATGGGGGGCAGCAATCAGCCCCAGCATTTT.